These 4 T cell receptor beta chains came from one sample sequenced in a study of control samples from healthy donors and cancer patients. The repertoire was sequenced with immunoSEQ multiplex PCR; TCRdb's copy has only in-frame clones and lacks some. This table holds approximately 100,000 clones, about four fifths found once. Sequenced: blood. These receptors all come from a man in his sixties in good health.

This rearrangement joins TRBV4-1 to TRBJ2-2; TRBD2 aligns across 7 bases. Germline CDR1 is MGHRA and CDR2 is YSYEKL. The CDR3 totals 15 residues. V shed 3 bases and J 5 bases; nucleotides not matched to a gene: 6. CDR3 residues: CASSQGLISTGELFF. DNA for the CDR3: TGCGCCAGCAGCCAGGGACTAATCTCGACCGGGGAGCTGTTTTTT.

The chain carries TRBV4-2 and TRBJ2-1; D is ambiguous. Germline V lookup: CDR1 LGHNA, CDR2 YNFKEQ. V gave up 0 bases and J gave up 1 base, with 4 bases separating them. There are 14 residues in the CDR3. The CDR3 sequence: CASSQDRSYNEQFF. CDR3 nucleotide sequence: TGTGCCAGCAGCCAAGATAGATCCTACAATGAGCAGTTCTTC.

V is TRBV3-1 (or the pseudogene TRBV3-2) and J is TRBJ2-7; 7 bases map to TRBD1. The CDR3 length is 14 residues. Germline V gene sequence: CDR1 LGHDT, CDR2 YNNKEL (reference sequence). The V and J ends lost 5 bases and 12 bases, in that order; junction bases with no gene match: 16. The CDR3 nucleotides read TGTGCCAGCAGCGCCGGGACAGACACTCCGAACCCGTACTTC. This codes for CASSAGTDTPNPYF.

V gene TRBV3-1 (or the pseudogene TRBV3-2) combines with J gene TRBJ2-2, with D possibly TRBD1 on 6 matching bases. CDR3 length: 14 residues. CDR1 is LGHDT and CDR2 is YNNKEL in the germline V gene (reference sequence). Trimming stripped 3 bases from V and 3 bases from J, with 8 bases between. The CDR3 bases are TGTGCCAGCAGCCACCACAGGGACACCGGGGAGCTGTTTTTT. Amino acid sequence: CASSHHRDTGELFF.